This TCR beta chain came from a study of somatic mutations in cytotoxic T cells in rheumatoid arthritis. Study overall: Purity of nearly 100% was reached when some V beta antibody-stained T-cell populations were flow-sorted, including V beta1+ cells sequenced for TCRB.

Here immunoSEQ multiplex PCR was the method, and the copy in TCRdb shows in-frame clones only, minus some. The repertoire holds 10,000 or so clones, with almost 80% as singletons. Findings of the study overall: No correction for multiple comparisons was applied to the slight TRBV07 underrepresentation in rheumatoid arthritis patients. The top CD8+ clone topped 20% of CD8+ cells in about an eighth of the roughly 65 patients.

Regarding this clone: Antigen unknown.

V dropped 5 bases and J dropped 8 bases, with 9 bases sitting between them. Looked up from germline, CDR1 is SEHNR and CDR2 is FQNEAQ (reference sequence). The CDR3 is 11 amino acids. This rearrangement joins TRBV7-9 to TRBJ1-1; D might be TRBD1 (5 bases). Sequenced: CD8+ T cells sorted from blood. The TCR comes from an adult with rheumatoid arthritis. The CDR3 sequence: CASSTGAEAFF. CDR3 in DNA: TGTGCCAGCAGCACCGGGGCCGAAGCTTTCTTT.